These 10 T cell receptor beta chains originate from one sample sequenced in a study of blood T cell repertoires in COVID-19. Profiled with immunoSEQ multiplex PCR; TCRdb holds only in-frame clones, not every one. The sample carries roughly 250,000 clones, around nine tenths recorded once. Material for sequencing was PBMCs or T cells enriched from blood (not recorded which). All receptors come from a woman between 50 and 59 years old who had recovered from COVID-19.

The chain is built from TRBV7-9 and TRBJ2-1, with D tentatively TRBD1 (6 bases). This CDR3 is built from 11 residues. V gave up 8 bases and J gave up 9 bases, with 11 bases separating them. CDR1 and CDR2 from the germline V gene are SEHNR and FQNEAQ (reference sequence). CDR3 coding DNA: TGTGCCAGCTTAGGGGGACGTGAGCAGTTCTTC. Its protein is CASLGGREQFF.

The chain employs TRBV5-1 and TRBJ1-1; D not certain. CDR1 and CDR2 (germline): SGHRS, YFSETQ. V was trimmed by 1 base and J by 0 bases, leaving 4 bases between them. The CDR3 covers 13 residues. The CDR3 loop is CASSLSMNTEAFF. DNA of the CDR3: TGCGCCAGCAGCTTGTCTATGAACACTGAAGCTTTCTTT.

This rearrangement joins TRBV27 to TRBJ1-5; TRBD1 matches 8 bases. CDR3 length equals 14 residues. With V trimmed by 4 bases and J by 5 bases, 4 bases remained unmatched. Germline V gene data show CDR1 as MNHEY and CDR2 as SMNVEV (reference sequence). The CDR3 region is CASSYQGAHQPQHF. The CDR3 nucleotides are TGTGCCAGCAGTTATCAGGGGGCGCATCAGCCCCAGCATTTT.

V gene TRBV6-2 or TRBV6-3 combines with J gene TRBJ1-2; D may be TRBD1 (5 bases). This CDR3 contains 13 residues. CDR1 MNHEY and CDR2 SVGEGT come from the germline V gene. Trimming cost V 5 bases and J 4 bases, with 11 bases left between them. CDR3 in amino acids: CASSPDISYGYTF. The CDR3 coding sequence is TGTGCCAGCAGTCCGGACATCAGCTATGGCTACACCTTC.

The V and J genes are TRBV7-8 and TRBJ1-2, with D possibly TRBD1 on 6 matching bases. Germline assignment: CDR1 SGHVS and CDR2 FQNEAQ. This CDR3 spans 15 amino acids. V was shortened by 6 bases and J by 7 bases, with 21 bases between the two germline ends. CDR3 coding DNA: TGTGCCAGCAGAAAGAGGGGGGGAGTCCTTTTTGGCTACACCTTC. Residues: CASRKRGGVLFGYTF.

The sample holds a few counts of this clone. The V and J genes are TRBV10-3 and TRBJ1-1, with unresolved D. Germline V lookup: CDR1 ENHRY, CDR2 SYGVKD. This CDR3 has 13 residues. Trimming removed 3 bases from V and 3 bases from J, with 8 bases in between. CDR3 sequence: CAISDGVDTEAFF. The CDR3 DNA reads as TGTGCCATCAGTGACGGGGTTGACACTGAAGCTTTCTTT.

The CDR3 sequence: CASSLGGIRNQPQHF. Written as DNA, the CDR3 is TGTGCCAGCAGTTTAGGGGGGATTCGCAATCAGCCCCAGCATTTT. The chain links TRBV28 to TRBJ1-5; a possible D gene is TRBD1 (5 bases). Trimming shortened V by 2 bases and J by 2 bases, and 10 bases separated the two germline ends. Germline V gives CDR1 MDHEN, CDR2 SYDVKM. The CDR3 contains 15 residues.

The chain carries TRBV6-6 and TRBJ1-5; D is ambiguous. With 0 bases removed from V and 4 bases from J, the gap between germline ends came to 7 bases. The CDR3 is 14 amino acids. The V gene's germline CDR1 is MNHNY and CDR2 SVGAGI (reference sequence). CDR3 amino acids: CASSYSPQNQPQHF. Here the CDR3 DNA reads TGTGCCAGCAGTTACTCACCACAGAATCAGCCCCAGCATTTT.

This clone was counted a few times. The chain couples TRBV5-1 to TRBJ2-7; 7 bases agree with TRBD2. CDR3 length: 15 residues. The germline gives CDR1 SGHRS, CDR2 YFSETQ. V gave up 0 bases and J gave up 4 bases; unmatched junction bases: 7. This CDR3 is CASSLGLAMGYEQYF. Written as DNA, the CDR3 is TGCGCCAGCAGCTTGGGACTAGCAATGGGTTACGAGCAGTACTTC.

This clone came up a few times. V is TRBV16 and J is TRBJ1-3; D call uncertain. The V and J ends lost 2 bases and 0 bases respectively, with 8 bases between them. Germline-derived CDR1 and CDR2 are KGHSY and FQNENV. The CDR3 contains 15 residues. The CDR3 DNA sequence: TGTGCCAGCAGCCAACTAGCAAACTCTGGAAACACCATATATTTT. This gives the protein CASSQLANSGNTIYF.